This T cell receptor (beta chain) originates from a study of patients and donors after allogeneic stem cell transplantation. In germline, CDR1 is ENHRY, CDR2 SYGVKD. This CDR3 region has 14 residues. V lost 6 bases, J lost 2 bases, and 13 bases lay in between. This clonotype showed up just a few times. One entry per CDR3 protein results from TCRdb running MiXCR on the RT-PCR reads. The sample records about 960,000 distinct CDR3 sequences, under 20% being singletons. The specimen sequenced was blood, either unsorted or a sorted T cell fraction (not recorded which). The chain recombines TRBV10-3 with TRBJ1-2; D might be TRBD1 (6 bases). The sequence was obtained from a human donor who was either an allogeneic HSCT recipient or a stem cell or donor lymphocyte infusion donor (not recorded which). It is not recorded whose cells these are; they may come from a transplant donor. The CDR3 region has the DNA TGTGCCATCAGCCCAGGGGTTGGGAACTATGGCTACACCTTC. This encodes CAISPGVGNYGYTF.